This T cell receptor (beta chain) was observed in a study of T cell responses to AZD1222 COVID-19 vaccine. Study outcomes and limitations: Spike as a whole was targeted by vaccine-associated CD4 TCRs, dominant at 160-218 and 743-854. Two AZD1222 doses significantly raised spike-specific TCR breadth and depth over controls. Just a handful of people given AZD1222 tested seropositive at baseline.

Method: immunoSEQ multiplex PCR; TCRdb's copy keeps in-frame clones and lacks some. The sample lists roughly 77,000 clones, under 95% occurring once. Germline V gives CDR1 GTSNPN, CDR2 SVGIG (reference sequence). V was cut by 4 bases and J by 3 bases, with 7 bases left in between. This CDR3 has 12 residues. This clone has more than one count but fewer than ten. Its antigen is as yet unknown. The clonotype comes from an adult who received the AZD1222 COVID-19 vaccine. The source was peripheral blood, collected 28 days after the second AZD1222 dose. The chain carries TRBV30 and TRBJ1-3; weak D call: TRBD1 (5 bases). Here the CDR3 DNA reads TGTGCCTGGAAACAGGTTGGAAACACCATATATTTT. Translating gives CAWKQVGNTIYF.